Sequencing of this TCR beta chain was carried out in a study of blood T cell repertoires in COVID-19. Across the whole study: COVID-19 samples from acute and convalescent phases originated in the United States, Italy and Spain. PBMCs, B-cell-depleted T cells, or T cells provided the cDNA or gDNA that made up the material.

Donors were grouped by their self-reported clinical history. Trimming shortened V by 5 bases and J by 3 bases, and 11 bases separated the two germline ends. This CDR3 has 14 amino acids. The germline V gene encodes CDR1 SGHAT and CDR2 FQNNGV. Method: immunoSEQ multiplex PCR; TCRdb's copy keeps in-frame clones and lacks some. This sample yields about 210,000 clones, of which 84% are seen a single time; 3% to 3.5% belongs to the top ten. J is TRBJ2-1 and V is TRBV11-2, with a weak D call TRBD2 (5 bases). The sequencing input was PBMCs or T cells enriched from blood (not recorded which). This sequence was found in a woman aged 25 to 45 who had been exposed to COVID-19. Here the CDR3 reads CASSQGGYYNEQFF. The CDR3 nucleotides are TGTGCCAGCAGCCAAGGCGGGTACTACAATGAGCAGTTCTTC.